The sequence of this TCR beta chain was determined in a study of cytomegalovirus exposure and HLA in healthy donors. Primers included in the PCR were 60 Vbeta and 13 Jbeta primers. The protocol was immunoSEQ multiplex PCR, while the TCRdb copy is restricted to in-frame clones and leaves out a portion. The sample table includes about 150,000 clones. The origin of this receptor is a woman in her forties or fifties in good health and CMV-seronegative. Sequencing used PBMCs.

CDR3 DNA: TGTGCCAGCAGCGTAGCTCCGGGGGGGGATTCACCCCTCCACTTT. Amino acids: CASSVAPGGDSPLHF. The V gene is TRBV9, the J gene TRBJ1-6; D perhaps matches TRBD1 (5 bases). The germline V gene encodes CDR1 SGDLS and CDR2 YYNGEE. The CDR3 length is 15 residues. Trimming stripped 0 bases from V and 8 bases from J, with 12 bases between.